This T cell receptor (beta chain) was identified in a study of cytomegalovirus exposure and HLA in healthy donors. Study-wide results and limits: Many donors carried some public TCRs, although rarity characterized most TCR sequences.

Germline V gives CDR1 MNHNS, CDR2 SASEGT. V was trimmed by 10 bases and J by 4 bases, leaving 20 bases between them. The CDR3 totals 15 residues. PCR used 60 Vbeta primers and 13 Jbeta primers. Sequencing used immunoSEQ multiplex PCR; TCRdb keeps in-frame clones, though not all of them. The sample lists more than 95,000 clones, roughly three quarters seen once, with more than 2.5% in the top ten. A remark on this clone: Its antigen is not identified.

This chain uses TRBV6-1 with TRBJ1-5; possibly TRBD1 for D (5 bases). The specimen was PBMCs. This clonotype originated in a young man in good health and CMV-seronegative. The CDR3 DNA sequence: TGTGCCACTTGGGGGAGGCAGGGCCCAAATCAGCCCCAGCATTTT. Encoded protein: CATWGRQGPNQPQHF.